This entry concerns a single T cell receptor beta chain. Its antigen is still unknown. Per the germline V gene, CDR1 is LNHDA and CDR2 is SQIVND (reference sequence). CDR3 length: 14 residues. The V end lost 2 bases, the J end lost 4 bases, and 11 bases lay between the germline ends. Sequenced by immunoSEQ multiplex PCR; TCRdb stores in-frame clones only, minus some. The sample lists more than 60,000 clones, 85% occurring once. The data belong to a study of OX40 agonist ivuxolimab in advanced cancers. Study observations and caveats: Within 6 weeks, CD4+ and CD8+ blood T cells expanded clonally at 0.1 to 3.0 mg/kg.

This TCR was sampled from an adult with an advanced solid tumor such as melanoma, head and neck, liver or kidney cancer. Sequencing was performed on CD4+ or CD8+ T cells sorted from blood, taken in a trial of the OX40 agonist ivuxolimab. The V and J genes are TRBV19 and TRBJ1-1; TRBD1 might be the D (6 bases). CDR3 amino acids: CASSIQGRGTEAFF. The CDR3 region has the DNA TGTGCCAGTAGTATACAGGGCAGGGGCACTGAAGCTTTCTTT.